This T cell receptor beta chain was identified in a study of CD8 T cells in ankylosing spondylitis (dated by TCRdb to between 2016 and 2019). At the level of the whole study: T cell receptor beta repertoires were profiled in healthy donors and ankylosing spondylitis patients so that disease-linked TCR variants could be found. The whole study cohort included roughly 110 healthy donors and over 20 ankylosing spondylitis patients. Peripheral blood was sampled, and synovial fluid was additionally collected from ankylosing spondylitis patients. The investigation overall reported the following: According to the report, matched synovial fluid samples from ankylosing spondylitis patients were significantly enriched for the disease-linked clones. The disease-linked clones had a CD8+ phenotype and were found at relatively low frequencies in peripheral blood. A TCR beta motif made up of about eight highly homologous amino acid variants appeared to be characteristic of blood from ankylosing spondylitis patients. Some motif variants had previously been reported in the synovial fluid and blood of reactive arthritis patients, which suggests shared mechanisms of disease initiation.

CDR1 is given as SGHAT and CDR2 as FQDESV, both from the germline V gene (reference sequence). The junction shows trimming of 2 bases on V and 2 bases on J, plus 13 bases between the germline ends. Reading from cysteine to phenylalanine, the CDR3 counts 17 amino acids. The retained sequence is limited to the CDR3, 51 bases, with the frame set at the first base. This clonotype has at least ten counts. Its antigen remains undetermined. No much larger clonotype is one base removed from it; base qualities were not supplied. The data were produced on an Illumina HiSeq 2500. TCR beta libraries were prepared by quantitative 5'-RACE with molecular barcodes. Processing in the source paper ran as follows. A new computational method based on a probabilistic model of VDJ rearrangement was used to identify disease-linked TCR variants. TCRdb's own reprocessing of the public reads used fastp at Q25 and MiXCR and kept productive beta chains. All rows with the same CDR3 protein become a single entry with the most common DNA and genes. In this record, the V and J calls reflect TCRdb's handling and not the investigators' own analysis. For this sample the table gives about 460,000 distinct CDR3 sequences, of which under 5.5% were detected only once. The top ten hold around 3.4% of the sample.

The TCR sequence derives from a male donor with ankylosing spondylitis. The chain uses TRBV11-1 and TRBJ2-6; the D gene cannot be named for sure. What was sequenced was blood, either unsorted or a sorted T cell fraction (not recorded which). The sequence in DNA is TGTGCCAGCAGCTTACGGAAGTATCCAGCTGGGGCCAACGTCCTGACTTTC. Translation gives CASSLRKYPAGANVLTF. The CDR3 plus the reference TRBV11-1 and TRBJ2-6 genes for the other parts give the full variable domain: EAEVAQSPRYKITEKSQAVAFWCDPISGHATLYWYRQILGQGPELLVQFQDESVVDDSQLPKDRFSAERLKGVDSTLKIQPAELGDSAMYLCASSLRKYPAGANVLTFGAGSRLTVL.